The T cell receptor beta chain under discussion was sequenced for a study of blood T cell repertoires in COVID-19. The CDR3 consists of 13 residues. Trimming took off 0 bases at V and 7 bases at J, with 8 bases between the two ends. Germline values: CDR1 SGHNT, CDR2 YYREEE (reference sequence). TCRdb's table, derived via immunoSEQ multiplex PCR, lists solely in-frame clones and lacks some. The table lists about 200,000 clones, approximately 85% of them singletons, with 2.4% in the top ten. Sequencing used peripheral blood. This TCR was recovered from a woman in her seventies with COVID-19, enrolled during active disease. This chain connects TRBV5-4 to TRBJ2-1, with D unresolved. Here the CDR3 DNA reads TGTGCCAGCAGCTTGGCACAACCGAATGAGCAGTTCTTC. Amino acids: CASSLAQPNEQFF.